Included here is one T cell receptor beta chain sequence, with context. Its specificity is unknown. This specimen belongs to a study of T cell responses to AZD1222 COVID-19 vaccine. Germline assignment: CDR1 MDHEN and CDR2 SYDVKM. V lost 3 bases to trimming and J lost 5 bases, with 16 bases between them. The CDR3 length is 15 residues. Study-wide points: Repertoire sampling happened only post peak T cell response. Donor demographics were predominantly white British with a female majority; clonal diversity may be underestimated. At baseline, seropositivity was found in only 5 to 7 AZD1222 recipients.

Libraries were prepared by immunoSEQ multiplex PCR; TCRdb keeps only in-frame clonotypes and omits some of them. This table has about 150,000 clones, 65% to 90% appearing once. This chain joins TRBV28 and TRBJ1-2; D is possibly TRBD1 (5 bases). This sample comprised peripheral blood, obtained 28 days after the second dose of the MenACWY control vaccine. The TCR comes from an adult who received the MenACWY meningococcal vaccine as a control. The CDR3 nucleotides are TGTGCCAGCAGTTTTACGATGACAGAGCCTTATGGCTACACCTTC. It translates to CASSFTMTEPYGYTF.